This TCR beta chain was identified during a study of T cells in tuberculosis. In the study overall: The T cells targeted glucose monomycolate, a mycobacterial lipid, via CD1B. In South Africa, adults with active tuberculosis were compared with IGRA-negative and latently infected IGRA-positive adolescents.

The protocol was immunoSEQ multiplex PCR, while the TCRdb copy is restricted to in-frame clones and leaves out a portion. Here the sample spans 30,000 to 35,000 clones, just over 90% being singletons. This receptor was identified in a donor between 10 and 29 years old with latent tuberculosis or without tuberculosis infection. Material for sequencing was PBMCs.

CDR3: CASSLGDRTDTQYF. CDR3 in DNA: TGTGCCAGCAGCTTGGGAGACAGGACAGATACGCAGTATTTT. The V and J genes are TRBV5-6 and TRBJ2-3; D perhaps matches TRBD1 (6 bases). Germline assignment: CDR1 SGHDT and CDR2 YYEEEE. The CDR3 loop spans 14 amino acids. Trimming shortened V by 0 bases and J by 3 bases, and 8 bases separated the two germline ends. Supplemented by reference TRBV5-6 and TRBJ2-3, the full variable domain reads DAGVTQSPTHLIKTRGQQVTLRCSPKSGHDTVSWYQQALGQGPQFIFQYYEEEERQRGNFPDRFSGHQFPNYSSELNVNALLLGDSALYLCASSLGDRTDTQYFGPGTRLTVL.